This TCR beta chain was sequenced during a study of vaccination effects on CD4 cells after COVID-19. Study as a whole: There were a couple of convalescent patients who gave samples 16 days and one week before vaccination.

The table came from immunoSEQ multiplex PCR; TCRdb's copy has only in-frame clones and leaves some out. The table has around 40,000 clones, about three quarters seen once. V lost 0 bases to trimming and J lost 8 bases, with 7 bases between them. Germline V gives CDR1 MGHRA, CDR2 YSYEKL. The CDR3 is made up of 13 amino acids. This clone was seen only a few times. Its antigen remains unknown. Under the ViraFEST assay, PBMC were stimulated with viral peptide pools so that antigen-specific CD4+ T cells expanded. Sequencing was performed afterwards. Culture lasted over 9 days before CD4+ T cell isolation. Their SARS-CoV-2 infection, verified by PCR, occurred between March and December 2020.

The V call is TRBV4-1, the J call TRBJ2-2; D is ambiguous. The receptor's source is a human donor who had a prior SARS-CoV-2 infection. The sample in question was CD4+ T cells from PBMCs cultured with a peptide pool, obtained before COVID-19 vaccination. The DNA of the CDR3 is TGCGCCAGCAGCCAAGACAAGGCTGGGGAGCTGTTTTTT. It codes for CASSQDKAGELFF.